The present T cell receptor beta chain was sequenced within a study of blood T cells in healthy people across ages. Broader study findings: Underestimates were what the diversity estimates from one million T cells were considered to be. Diversity of TCR beta correlated strongly with naive T cell percentage. Because donor CMV status was unknown, expanded clonotype changes were possibly confounded. A roughly linear age-dependent decrease characterized TCR beta diversity per million T cells.

The CDR3 sequence is 15 residues long. Germline CDR1 and CDR2: LGHNA and YNFKEQ. On this clonotype itself: The antigen is undetermined.

Primers used in a second PCR of roughly 6 to 11 cycles were a sample-barcoded 5' primer and a J-beta primer mix. MiXCR, applied by TCRdb to the 5' RACE reads, yields one record per CDR3 protein. This sample has around 1,700,000 distinct CDR3 sequences; approximately 30% occur once, and the top ten carry roughly 8%. Sequenced material: blood. This sequence was found in a woman aged 25 to 39 in good health. The chain carries TRBV4-2 and TRBJ2-7, with D possibly TRBD1 on 6 matching bases. The DNA matches TRBJ2-5 better at its end, which makes the J call doubtful. This CDR3 reads CASSQDGSRGETQYF. The CDR3 coding sequence is TGTGCCAGCAGCCAAGATGGGTCGAGGGGGGAGACCCAGTACTTC.